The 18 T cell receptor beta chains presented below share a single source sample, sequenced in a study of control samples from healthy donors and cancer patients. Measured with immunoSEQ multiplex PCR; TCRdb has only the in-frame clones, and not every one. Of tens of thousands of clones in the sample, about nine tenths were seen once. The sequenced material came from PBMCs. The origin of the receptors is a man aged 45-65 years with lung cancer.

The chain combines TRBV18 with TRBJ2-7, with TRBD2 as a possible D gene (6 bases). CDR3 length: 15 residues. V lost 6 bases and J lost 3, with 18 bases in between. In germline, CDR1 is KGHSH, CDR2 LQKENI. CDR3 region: CASSPPGGAFYEQYF. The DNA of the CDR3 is TGTGCCAGCTCGCCGCCGGGCGGGGCCTTCTACGAGCAGTACTTC.

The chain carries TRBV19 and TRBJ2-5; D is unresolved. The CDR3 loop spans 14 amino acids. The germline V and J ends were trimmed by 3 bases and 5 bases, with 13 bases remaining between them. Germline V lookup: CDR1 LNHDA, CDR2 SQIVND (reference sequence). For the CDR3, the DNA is TGTGCCAGTAGTATTGAGGCTGGACGGGAGACCCAGTACTTC. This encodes CASSIEAGRETQYF.

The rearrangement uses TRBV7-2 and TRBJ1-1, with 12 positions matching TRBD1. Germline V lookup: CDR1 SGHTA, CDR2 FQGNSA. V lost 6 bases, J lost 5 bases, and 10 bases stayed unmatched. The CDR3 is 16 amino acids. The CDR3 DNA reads TGTGCCAGCAGTCGAAAGGGACAGGGGGCAGGGACTGAAGCTTTCTTT. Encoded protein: CASSRKGQGAGTEAFF.

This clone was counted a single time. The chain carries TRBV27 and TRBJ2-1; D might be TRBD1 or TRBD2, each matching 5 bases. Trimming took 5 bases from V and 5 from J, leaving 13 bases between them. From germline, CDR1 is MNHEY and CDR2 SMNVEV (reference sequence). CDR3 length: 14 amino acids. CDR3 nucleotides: TGTGCCAGCAGTCCCGGGACCACCGACAATGAGCAGTTCTTC. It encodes CASSPGTTDNEQFF.

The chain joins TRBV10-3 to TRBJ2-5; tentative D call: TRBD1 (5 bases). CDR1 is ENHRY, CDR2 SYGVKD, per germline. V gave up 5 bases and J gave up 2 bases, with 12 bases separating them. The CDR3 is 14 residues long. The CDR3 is CAISNPGAQETQYF. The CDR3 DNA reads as TGTGCCATCAGTAACCCTGGGGCGCAAGAGACCCAGTACTTC.

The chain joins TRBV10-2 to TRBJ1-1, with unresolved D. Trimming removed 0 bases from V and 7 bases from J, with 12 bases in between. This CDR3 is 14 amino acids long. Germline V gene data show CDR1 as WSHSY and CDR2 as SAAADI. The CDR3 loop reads CASSESIAAIEAFF. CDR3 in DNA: TGCGCCAGCAGTGAGTCGATAGCAGCGATTGAAGCTTTCTTT.

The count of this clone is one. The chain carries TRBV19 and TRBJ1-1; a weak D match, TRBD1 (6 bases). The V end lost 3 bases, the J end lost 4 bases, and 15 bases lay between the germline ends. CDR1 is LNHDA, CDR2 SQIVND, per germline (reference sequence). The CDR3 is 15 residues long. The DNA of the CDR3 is TGTGCCAGTAGTATGGAGGGGACAAAACTCACTGAAGCTTTCTTT. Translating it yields CASSMEGTKLTEAFF.

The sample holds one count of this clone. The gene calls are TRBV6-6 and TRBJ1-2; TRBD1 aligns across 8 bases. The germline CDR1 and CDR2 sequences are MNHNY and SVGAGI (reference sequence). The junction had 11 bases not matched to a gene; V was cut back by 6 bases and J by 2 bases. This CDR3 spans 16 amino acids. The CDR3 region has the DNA TGTGCCAGCAGCTCCACCAGACAGGGGCTGAACTATGGCTACACCTTC. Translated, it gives CASSSTRQGLNYGYTF.

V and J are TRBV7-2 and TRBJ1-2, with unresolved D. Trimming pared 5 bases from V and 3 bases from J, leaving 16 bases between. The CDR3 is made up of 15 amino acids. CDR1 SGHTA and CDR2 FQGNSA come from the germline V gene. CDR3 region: CASSHYLVGYYGYTF. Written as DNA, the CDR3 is TGTGCCAGCAGCCACTACCTCGTTGGTTACTATGGCTACACCTTC.

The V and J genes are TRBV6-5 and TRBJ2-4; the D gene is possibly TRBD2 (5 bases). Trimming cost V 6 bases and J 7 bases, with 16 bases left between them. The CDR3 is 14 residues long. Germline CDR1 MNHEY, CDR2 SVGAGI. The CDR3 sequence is CASSPTNGMNIQYF. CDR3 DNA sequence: TGTGCCAGCAGCCCGACCAACGGGATGAACATTCAGTACTTC.

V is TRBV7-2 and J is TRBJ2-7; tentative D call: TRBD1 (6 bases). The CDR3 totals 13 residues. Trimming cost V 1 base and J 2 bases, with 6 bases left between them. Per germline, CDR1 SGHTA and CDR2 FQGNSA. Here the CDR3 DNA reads TGTGCCAGCAGCTTAGACAGGGCCTACGAGCAGTACTTC. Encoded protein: CASSLDRAYEQYF.

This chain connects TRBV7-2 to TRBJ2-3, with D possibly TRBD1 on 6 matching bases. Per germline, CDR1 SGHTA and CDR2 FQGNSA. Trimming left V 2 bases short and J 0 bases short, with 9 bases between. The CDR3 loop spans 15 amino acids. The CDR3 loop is CASSLQGLSTDTQYF. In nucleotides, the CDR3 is TGTGCCAGCAGCTTACAGGGGTTGAGCACAGATACGCAGTATTTT.

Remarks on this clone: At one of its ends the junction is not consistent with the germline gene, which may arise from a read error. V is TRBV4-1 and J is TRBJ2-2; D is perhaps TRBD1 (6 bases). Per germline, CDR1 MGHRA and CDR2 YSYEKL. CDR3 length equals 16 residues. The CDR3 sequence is CASSQAFNRDPGELLF. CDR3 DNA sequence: TGCGCCAGCAGCCAAGCCTTCAACAGGGACCCCGGGGAGCTGCTTTTT.

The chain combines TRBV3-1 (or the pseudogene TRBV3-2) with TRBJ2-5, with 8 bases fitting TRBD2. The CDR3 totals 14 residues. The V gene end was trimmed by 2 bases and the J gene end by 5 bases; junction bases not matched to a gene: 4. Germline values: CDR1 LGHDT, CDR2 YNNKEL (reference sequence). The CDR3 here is CASSQRGLDETQYF. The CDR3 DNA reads TGTGCCAGCAGCCAAAGGGGACTAGACGAGACCCAGTACTTC.

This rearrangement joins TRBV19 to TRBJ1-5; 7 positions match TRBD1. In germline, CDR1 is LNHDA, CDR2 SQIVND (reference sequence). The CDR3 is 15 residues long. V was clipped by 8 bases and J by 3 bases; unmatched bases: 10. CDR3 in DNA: TGTGCCAGTTCTGACAGGGTCGCCAACAATCAGCCCCAGCATTTT. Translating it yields CASSDRVANNQPQHF.

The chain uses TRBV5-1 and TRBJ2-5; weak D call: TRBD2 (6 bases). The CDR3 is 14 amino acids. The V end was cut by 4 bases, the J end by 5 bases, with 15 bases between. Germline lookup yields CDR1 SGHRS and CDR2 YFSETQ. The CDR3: CASSAQASVETQYF. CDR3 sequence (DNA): TGCGCCAGCAGCGCTCAAGCTAGCGTGGAGACCCAGTACTTC.

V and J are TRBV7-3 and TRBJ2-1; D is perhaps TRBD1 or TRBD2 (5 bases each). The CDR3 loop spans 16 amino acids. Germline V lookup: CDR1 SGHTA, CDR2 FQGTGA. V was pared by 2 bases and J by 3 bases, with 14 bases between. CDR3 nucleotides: TGTGCCAGCAGCTTATTGTACGGGACGGACTACAATGAGCAGTTCTTC. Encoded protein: CASSLLYGTDYNEQFF.

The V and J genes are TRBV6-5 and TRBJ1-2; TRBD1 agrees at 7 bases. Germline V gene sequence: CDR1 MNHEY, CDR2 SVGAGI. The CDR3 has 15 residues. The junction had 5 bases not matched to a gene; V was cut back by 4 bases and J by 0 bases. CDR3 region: CASSFTTGSNYGYTF. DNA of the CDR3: TGTGCCAGCAGTTTCACGACAGGGTCTAACTATGGCTACACCTTC.